This paragraph covers one T cell receptor (beta chain) sequence. CDR1 and CDR2 from the germline V gene are MNHEY and SMNVEV (reference sequence). CDR3 length: 13 residues. Losses at the gene ends were 6 bases for V and 6 bases for J; bases not matched to a gene: 7. Here immunoSEQ multiplex PCR was the method, and the copy in TCRdb shows in-frame clones only, minus some. The repertoire holds approximately 120,000 clones, with 90% to 96% as singletons. The entry originates in a study of cytomegalovirus exposure and HLA in healthy donors. This rearrangement joins TRBV27 to TRBJ2-7; 8 bases are a match to TRBD1. Sequences were obtained from PBMCs. The clonotype was recovered from a man between 18 and 35 years old in good health and CMV-seronegative. The CDR3 DNA reads as TGTGCCAGCAGCACCGGACAGGGTCGCGAGCAGTACTTC. Its translation is CASSTGQGREQYF.